The 27 T cell receptor beta chains below all came from one sample that was sequenced in a study of T cells after posttransplantation cyclophosphamide. TCRdb keeps only in-frame clones here, not all; method: immunoSEQ multiplex PCR. This repertoire holds approximately 39,000 clones, and none appear only once. Sequencing input: PBMCs. Receptors were obtained from a girl aged 10 to 17 in good health, CMV-negative, and a related stem cell transplant donor.

The table lists this clone with a few counts. The rearrangement joins TRBV29-1 to TRBJ1-2, with no clear D. V was clipped by 6 bases and J by 6 bases, with 11 bases between them. Germline assignment: CDR1 SQVTM and CDR2 ANQGSEA. This CDR3 is 11 amino acids long. The CDR3 spells CSVRSGDGYTF. The CDR3 nucleotides read TGCAGCGTCCGAAGCGGGGATGGCTACACCTTC.

This clone came up many times. The gene calls are TRBV14 and TRBJ1-4, with D perhaps matching TRBD1 (6 bases). V lost 4 bases to trimming and J lost 2 bases, with 11 bases between them. CDR1 and CDR2 (germline): SGHDN, FVKESK. The CDR3 is 15 amino acids. The CDR3 is CASSPMGATNEKLFF. The CDR3 DNA sequence: TGTGCCAGCAGCCCAATGGGGGCGACTAATGAAAAACTGTTTTTT.

This clone was detected ten times or more. The CDR3 is CATTSGVPSEQYF. CDR3 DNA: TGTGCCACGACTAGCGGGGTTCCCTCCGAGCAGTACTTC. V gene TRBV6-5 combines with J gene TRBJ2-7; the match to TRBD2 covers 11 bases. Germline CDR1 reads MNHEY; CDR2 reads SVGAGI. Germline trimming cut 10 bases from V and 6 bases from J; bases unmatched to any gene: 8. The CDR3 contains 13 residues.

This clone has at least ten counts. The chain combines TRBV6-6 with TRBJ2-7, with TRBD1 identical over 9 bases. V gave up 3 bases and J gave up 2 bases; unmatched junction bases: 8. Germline-derived CDR1 and CDR2 are MNHNY and SVGAGI (reference sequence). The CDR3 has 16 amino acids. CDR3 loop: CASSYTGGGSTYEQYF. The CDR3 DNA reads TGTGCCAGCAGTTATACAGGGGGCGGGAGTACCTACGAGCAGTACTTC.

The sample holds many counts of this clone. This rearrangement joins TRBV19 to TRBJ2-2; 9 positions match TRBD2. Germline assignment: CDR1 LNHDA and CDR2 SQIVND (reference sequence). This CDR3 is built from 15 residues. V dropped 5 bases and J dropped 5; count of bases not matched to a gene: 6. CDR3 loop: CASSAGLAPTGELFF. In nucleotides, the CDR3 is TGTGCCAGTAGTGCGGGACTAGCCCCGACCGGGGAGCTGTTTTTT.

This clone has only a few counts. The chain links TRBV4-3 to TRBJ2-1; 10 bases agree with TRBD2. This CDR3 has 16 amino acids. V lost 1 base to trimming and J lost 4 bases; unmatched junction nucleotides: 4. Germline-derived CDR1 and CDR2 are LGHNA and YSLEER. This CDR3 reads CASSQGTSGDYNEQFF. The DNA of the CDR3 is TGCGCCAGCAGCCAAGGCACTAGCGGGGATTACAATGAGCAGTTCTTC.

This clone was recorded at least ten times. The chain uses TRBV5-4 and TRBJ2-3; 13 nucleotides match TRBD2. The CDR3 has 15 amino acids. V lost 6 bases and J lost 2; bases outside the gene matches: 3. Germline assignment: CDR1 SGHNT and CDR2 YYREEE (reference sequence). CDR3: CASTTSGGDTDTQYF. CDR3 DNA: TGTGCCAGCACCACTAGCGGGGGGGACACAGATACGCAGTATTTT.

This clone came up a few times. The chain is built from TRBV9 and TRBJ2-7; 8 bases are shared with TRBD1. In germline, CDR1 is SGDLS, CDR2 YYNGEE. V was pared by 4 bases and J by 6 bases, with 6 bases of the junction left unmatched. This CDR3 has 13 residues. CDR3 nucleotide sequence: TGTGCCAGCAGCCCGACAGGGGCGGGCGAGCAGTACTTC. Its protein is CASSPTGAGEQYF.

A few counts support this clone. The V call is TRBV10-3, the J call TRBJ2-2, with 8 nucleotides matching TRBD2. Germline CDR1 reads ENHRY; CDR2 reads SYGVKD. The CDR3 is 16 amino acids. With V trimmed by 6 bases and J by 1 base, 7 bases remained unmatched. The CDR3 nucleotides read TGTGCCATCAGCATTAGTCTAGCGGGGAACACCGGGGAGCTGTTTTTT. Translated, it gives CAISISLAGNTGELFF.

The genes are TRBV28 and TRBJ1-4; 11 bases fit TRBD1. The V and J ends lost 5 bases and 0 bases, in that order; junction bases with no gene match: 2. CDR3 length: 16 residues. Germline CDR1 is MDHEN and CDR2 is SYDVKM. The CDR3 region is CASSGQGAPTNEKLFF. The CDR3 DNA reads TGTGCCAGCAGTGGACAGGGGGCTCCAACTAATGAAAAACTGTTTTTT.

This clone was picked up many times. The CDR3 is CASSLYAGQRNQPQHF. CDR3 bases: TGTGCCAGCAGTTTATATGCGGGGCAACGCAATCAGCCCCAGCATTTT. This chain links TRBV28 with TRBJ1-5, with a tentative D call TRBD1 (5 bases). Germline assignment: CDR1 MDHEN and CDR2 SYDVKM. CDR3 length: 16 amino acids. Trimming took off 1 base at V and 2 bases at J, with 12 bases between the two ends.

The table lists this clone with a few counts. The chain couples TRBV28 to TRBJ2-7; TRBD2 agrees at 8 bases. With 2 bases clipped from V and 5 bases from J, the junction kept 5 bases outside the gene matches. The CDR3 is 14 amino acids. CDR1 and CDR2 from the germline V gene are MDHEN and SYDVKM. The CDR3 nucleotides are TGTGCCAGCAGTTTAGCGGGAGGAGTCAACGAGCAGTACTTC. Translation: CASSLAGGVNEQYF.

There are a few counts of this clone. The chain links TRBV5-6 to TRBJ2-1; possibly TRBD1 for D (5 bases). This CDR3 spans 13 amino acids. With 2 bases removed from V and 6 bases from J, the gap between germline ends came to 9 bases. Germline assignment: CDR1 SGHDT and CDR2 YYEEEE. CDR3 bases: TGTGCCAGCAGCTTAGGACACCCCAATGAGCAGTTCTTC. Encoded protein: CASSLGHPNEQFF. Drawing the rest from reference TRBV5-6 and TRBJ2-1, the complete variable domain is DAGVTQSPTHLIKTRGQQVTLRCSPKSGHDTVSWYQQALGQGPQFIFQYYEEEERQRGNFPDRFSGHQFPNYSSELNVNALLLGDSALYLCASSLGHPNEQFFGPGTRLTVL.

This clone was recorded at least ten times. The J gene is TRBJ2-7, the V gene TRBV6-6, with D possibly matching TRBD2 (5 bases). V lost 6 bases to trimming and J lost 3 bases, with 15 bases between them. CDR1 and CDR2 from the germline V gene are MNHNY and SVGAGI (reference sequence). The CDR3 spans 14 residues. CDR3 sequence (DNA): TGTGCCAGCAGCCTGGACTGGAAGATCTACGAGCAGTACTTC. It specifies CASSLDWKIYEQYF.

This clone was found many times. The chain is built from TRBV6-5 and TRBJ2-3; 8 bases agree with TRBD2. Germline V gives CDR1 MNHEY, CDR2 SVGAGI. The J segment lost 3 bases and the V segment lost 1 base, leaving 6 bases of the junction unmatched. This CDR3 is 16 amino acids long. The CDR3 protein is CASSYWGGGSTDTQYF. Here the CDR3 DNA reads TGTGCCAGCAGTTACTGGGGCGGGGGGAGTACAGATACGCAGTATTTT.

There are many counts of this clone. The chain combines TRBV6-6 with TRBJ1-5; 10 nucleotides align to TRBD1. The CDR3 covers 15 residues. The junction had 7 bases not matched to a gene; V was cut back by 6 bases and J by 5 bases. The germline CDR1 and CDR2 sequences are MNHNY and SVGAGI (reference sequence). The CDR3 reads CASRTDRGRDQPQHF. DNA of the CDR3: TGTGCCAGCAGGACCGACAGGGGGCGTGATCAGCCCCAGCATTTT.

V and J are TRBV27 and TRBJ2-1, with D unclear. Trimming stripped 3 bases from V and 6 bases from J, with 9 bases between. The CDR3 has 13 amino acids. Germline loops: CDR1 MNHEY, CDR2 SMNVEV (reference sequence). This CDR3 is CASSFSQRNEQFF. CDR3 in DNA: TGTGCCAGCAGTTTTTCTCAGCGCAATGAGCAGTTCTTC.

There are a few counts of this clone. The chain has TRBV28 and TRBJ2-5; 9 nucleotides align to TRBD1. Germline CDR1 MDHEN, CDR2 SYDVKM. This CDR3 has 14 amino acids. V dropped 10 bases and J dropped 3; count of bases not matched to a gene: 9. The CDR3 sequence: CATFSDRGKETQYF. CDR3 coding DNA: TGTGCCACTTTCTCGGACAGGGGTAAAGAGACCCAGTACTTC.

This clone was seen a few times. This chain links TRBV5-1 with TRBJ2-2; 15 positions agree with TRBD2. Trimming took 3 bases from V and 3 from J; bases not matched to a gene: 9. The CDR3 has 19 residues. Per germline, CDR1 SGHRS and CDR2 YFSETQ. DNA of the CDR3: TGCGCCAGCAGCTGGACTAGCGGGAGGGGAGGGCTTCACACCGGGGAGCTGTTTTTT. This translates into CASSWTSGRGGLHTGELFF.

This clone was seen ten or more times. The rearrangement uses TRBV29-1 and TRBJ2-2; 7 bases are shared with TRBD1. Germline trimming cut 6 bases from V and 0 bases from J; bases unmatched to any gene: 10. Germline CDR1 is SQVTM and CDR2 is ANQGSEA. The CDR3 is made up of 16 amino acids. The CDR3 region is CSVRDRTFSNTGELFF. In DNA, the CDR3 is TGCAGCGTCCGGGACAGAACTTTCTCGAACACCGGGGAGCTGTTTTTT.

This clone was observed a few times. This chain connects TRBV5-1 to TRBJ2-3, with D possibly matching TRBD1 (6 bases). This CDR3 is built from 14 residues. Germline V CDR1 and CDR2: SGHRS, YFSETQ. The ends were cut back, 2 bases at V and 4 bases at J, with 11 bases in the middle. Here the CDR3 DNA reads TGCGCCAGCAGCTTTCAGGGGCGCGCAGATACGCAGTATTTT. This codes for CASSFQGRADTQYF.

CDR3: CASSGTNGGEKLFF. The CDR3 DNA follows: TGTGCCAGCAGCGGGACAAATGGCGGGGAAAAACTGTTTTTT. This sequence joins TRBV7-6 and TRBJ1-4, with D possibly matching TRBD1 (6 bases). Germline assignment: CDR1 SGHVS and CDR2 FNYEAQ. Trimming took 5 bases from V and 8 from J, leaving 15 bases between them. The CDR3 totals 14 residues.

In its sample, this clone was seen many times. The DNA for the CDR3 is TGTGCCAGCGGTCCGGGACAGAGGAACACTGAAGCTTTCTTT. It specifies CASGPGQRNTEAFF. The rearrangement uses TRBV6-5 and TRBJ1-1, with TRBD1 identical over 7 bases. V lost 8 bases, J lost 1 base, and 7 bases stayed unmatched. CDR3 length: 14 amino acids. Germline V CDR1 and CDR2: MNHEY, SVGAGI.

This chain uses TRBV6-1 with TRBJ1-2; D may be TRBD1 (6 bases). Per germline, CDR1 MNHNS and CDR2 SASEGT. The ends were cut back, 2 bases at V and 0 bases at J, with 16 bases in the middle. This CDR3 is 17 amino acids long. The CDR3 sequence is CASSESDRYVANYGYTF. Here the CDR3 DNA reads TGTGCCAGCAGTGAATCCGACAGGTACGTCGCTAACTATGGCTACACCTTC.

This clone has just a few counts. J is TRBJ2-7 and V is TRBV11-2; D not resolved. V dropped 3 bases and J dropped 4 bases, with 16 bases sitting between them. Looked up from germline, CDR1 is SGHAT and CDR2 is FQNNGV. CDR3 size: 15 residues. The CDR3 DNA sequence: TGTGCCAGCAGCTTCGAAGTCCGACACTTTTACGAGCAGTACTTC. Its translation is CASSFEVRHFYEQYF.

The chain recombines TRBV30 with TRBJ1-1, with 9 nucleotides matching TRBD1. CDR1 is GTSNPN and CDR2 is SVGIG in the germline V gene (reference sequence). After removal of 3 bases from V and 2 bases from J, the junction contained 4 bases not matched to a gene. The CDR3 spans 14 residues. The CDR3 nucleotides are TGTGCCTGGAGAACAGGGGGCCGTAACACTGAAGCTTTCTTT. It is translated as CAWRTGGRNTEAFF.

The table lists this clone with many counts. The CDR3 region is CASRHGTGGDQPQHF. The CDR3 DNA sequence: TGTGCCAGCAGGCACGGGACAGGGGGCGATCAGCCCCAGCATTTT. The chain is built from TRBV6-1 and TRBJ1-5, with 12 bases identical to TRBD1. The CDR3 contains 15 residues. The V segment lost 6 bases and the J segment 5 bases; nucleotides outside the gene matches: 5. Germline V CDR1 and CDR2: MNHNS, SASEGT.